Below are 16 T cell receptor beta chains sequenced from a single sample in a study of blood T cell repertoires in COVID-19. Libraries were prepared by immunoSEQ multiplex PCR; TCRdb keeps only in-frame clonotypes and omits some of them. The sample includes 100,000 to 150,000 clones, around 87% of them seen just once. The sample was peripheral blood. The receptor source for this set is a man aged 45-65 years with active COVID-19.

The chain uses TRBV25-1 and TRBJ1-2; perhaps TRBD1 as D (5 bases). The V gene lost 2 bases and the J gene lost 4 bases, with 14 bases spanning the gap. Germline CDR1 reads MGHDK; CDR2 reads SYGVNS. The CDR3 runs to 15 residues. This chain's CDR3 is CASSEGGVNGYGYTF. CDR3 DNA sequence: TGTGCCAGCAGTGAAGGGGGGGTTAACGGCTATGGCTACACCTTC.

The CDR3 nucleotides read TGTGCCAGCAGCTCCACAGGGGTTTGGTCCTATAATTCACCCCTCCACTTT. Amino acids: CASSSTGVWSYNSPLHF. V usage is TRBV3-1 (or the pseudogene TRBV3-2) and J usage is TRBJ1-6, with 7 bases lining up with TRBD1. The CDR3 has 17 amino acids. Germline CDR1 and CDR2: LGHDT and YNNKEL (reference sequence). The J segment lost 1 base and the V segment lost 5 bases, leaving 8 bases of the junction unmatched.

This chain links TRBV9 with TRBJ2-3, with 12 bases fitting TRBD2. V lost 1 base to trimming and J lost 4 bases; unmatched junction nucleotides: 1. CDR3 length equals 15 residues. The germline V gene has CDR1 SGDLS and CDR2 YYNGEE. CDR3 in DNA: TGTGCCAGCAGCGTACTAGCGGGGGGGGCAGATACGCAGTATTTT. Its translation is CASSVLAGGADTQYF.

V gene TRBV19 combines with J gene TRBJ2-5, with TRBD2 identical over 9 bases. V lost 0 bases and J lost 1; bases outside the gene matches: 6. The CDR3 covers 17 residues. The V gene's germline CDR1 is LNHDA and CDR2 SQIVND (reference sequence). CDR3 DNA sequence: TGTGCCAGTAGTATAGATCCGAGCGGGGGGACCCAAGAGACCCAGTACTTC. Protein: CASSIDPSGGTQETQYF.

This chain connects TRBV5-5 to TRBJ2-3, with 11 bases fitting TRBD2. J lost 7 bases, V lost 4 bases, and 17 bases had no gene match. The germline V gene encodes CDR1 SGHKS and CDR2 YYEKEE (reference sequence). This CDR3 comprises 18 residues. In nucleotides, the CDR3 is TGTGCCAGCAGCCTGGAAGGGCCCCGTAGCGGGGGGGCATATACGCAGTATTTT. This gives the protein CASSLEGPRSGGAYTQYF. Supplemented by reference TRBV5-5 and TRBJ2-3, the full variable domain reads DAGVTQSPTHLIKTRGQQVTLRCSPISGHKSVSWYQQVLGQGPQFIFQYYEKEERGRGNFPDRFSARQFPNYSSELNVNALLLGDSALYLCASSLEGPRSGGAYTQYFGPGTRLTVL.

There are a few counts of this clone. This rearrangement joins TRBV2 to TRBJ2-2; a possible D gene is TRBD2 (5 bases). Germline assignment: CDR1 SNHLY and CDR2 FYNNEI. Between the trimmed V and J ends, which lost 4 bases and 1 base, there was a span of 13 bases. CDR3 size: 16 residues. The chain's CDR3 is CASSVGGNLNTGELFF. The CDR3 DNA is TGTGCCAGCAGTGTTGGAGGAAACCTGAACACCGGGGAGCTGTTTTTT.

This clone is a singleton in its sample. The chain couples TRBV2 to TRBJ1-4, with 7 bases lining up with TRBD1. V was pared by 6 bases and J by 10 bases, with 8 bases of the junction left unmatched. The germline V gene encodes CDR1 SNHLY and CDR2 FYNNEI. The CDR3 extends over 13 amino acids. The CDR3 DNA reads as TGTGCCAGCAGGGCGGACAGGAATACAAAACTGTTTTTT. This codes for CASRADRNTKLFF.

The V gene is TRBV10-3, the J gene TRBJ1-3; D not certain. Germline lookup yields CDR1 ENHRY and CDR2 SYGVKD. The V gene lost 2 bases and the J gene lost 8 bases, with 13 bases spanning the gap. The CDR3 length is 14 residues. The DNA for the CDR3 is TGTGCCATCAGTGAGACTGTAACGGGTGACACCATATATTTT. It yields the protein CAISETVTGDTIYF.

This clone came up a few times. This sequence joins TRBV2 and TRBJ1-1; D might be TRBD1 (6 bases). Trimming took 10 bases from V and 1 from J, leaving 13 bases between them. The length of the CDR3 is 13 residues. Germline CDR1 reads SNHLY; CDR2 reads FYNNEI. CDR3: CATQTGENTEAFF. For the CDR3, the DNA is TGTGCCACCCAGACAGGAGAGAACACTGAAGCTTTCTTT.

This rearrangement joins TRBV19 to TRBJ1-4; a possible D gene is TRBD1 (6 bases). V lost 0 bases to trimming and J lost 2 bases, with 13 bases between them. This CDR3 comprises 17 residues. In germline, CDR1 is LNHDA, CDR2 SQIVND (reference sequence). Here the CDR3 DNA reads TGTGCCAGTAGTATAGATCGGGGGGCGGACACTAATGAAAAACTGTTTTTT. It specifies CASSIDRGADTNEKLFF.

This chain joins TRBV7-3 and TRBJ1-1, with a tentative D call TRBD1 (5 bases). V lost 2 bases to trimming and J lost 2 bases, with 9 bases between them. Germline V CDR1 and CDR2: SGHTA, FQGTGA. The CDR3 sequence is 14 residues long. CDR3 amino acids: CASSLLGGNTEAFF. The CDR3, as DNA: TGTGCCAGCAGCTTACTGGGGGGAAACACTGAAGCTTTCTTT.

The gene calls are TRBV5-1 and TRBJ1-6; 7 bases line up with TRBD1. V lost 0 bases to trimming and J lost 6 bases; unmatched junction nucleotides: 3. Per germline, CDR1 SGHRS and CDR2 YFSETQ. This CDR3 region has 15 residues. Here the CDR3 DNA reads TGCGCCAGCAGCTTGGAGGACAGGAGTAATTCACCCCTCCACTTT. As protein: CASSLEDRSNSPLHF.

The chain uses TRBV7-9 and TRBJ2-2; D gene unclear. CDR1 SEHNR and CDR2 FQNEAQ come from the germline V gene (reference sequence). Trimming removed 3 bases at V and 4 bases at J, with 15 bases between. The CDR3 covers 16 residues. In DNA, the CDR3 is TGTGCCAGCAGCTTGTATAGTTCATTTGGCACCGGGGAGCTGTTTTTT. Protein: CASSLYSSFGTGELFF.

The CDR3 DNA reads TGTGCCAGCACGAGAGGGAATACAGATACGCAGTATTTT. Translated, it gives CASTRGNTDTQYF. The chain uses TRBV14 and TRBJ2-3; tentative D call: TRBD2 (5 bases). The CDR3 covers 13 residues. Trimming removed 7 bases at V and 3 bases at J, with 11 bases between. Germline V CDR1 and CDR2: SGHDN, FVKESK.

The J gene is TRBJ1-4, the V gene TRBV5-1, with D unclear. V was shortened by 2 bases and J by 4 bases, with 6 bases between the two germline ends. This CDR3 is built from 13 residues. The germline gives CDR1 SGHRS, CDR2 YFSETQ. CDR3 region: CASSFGDNEKLFF. CDR3 sequence (DNA): TGCGCCAGCAGCTTTGGAGATAATGAAAAACTGTTTTTT.

The chain links TRBV30 to TRBJ2-3, with D perhaps matching TRBD1 or TRBD2 (6 bases each). The CDR3 has 12 residues. V dropped 5 bases and J dropped 3 bases, with 9 bases sitting between them. Looked up from germline, CDR1 is GTSNPN and CDR2 is SVGIG (reference sequence). CDR3 bases: TGTGCCTGGGGGGGGCAAACAGATACGCAGTATTTT. Amino acid sequence: CAWGGQTDTQYF.